The 3 T cell receptor beta chains reported below all come from one sample, sequenced in a study of high-grade serous ovarian cancer treatment subgroups. The tumor samples were collected prior to definitive surgery or chemotherapy. Here immunoSEQ multiplex PCR was the method, and the copy in TCRdb shows in-frame clones only, minus some. The sample has more than 15,000 clones; around 79% are singletons. Sequencing was done on a sample of tumor tissue. The receptors stem from a human donor with high-grade serous ovarian cancer.

The chain recombines TRBV5-8 with TRBJ1-5, with TRBD1 matching over 11 bases. V gave up 0 bases and J gave up 4 bases; unmatched junction bases: 0. The CDR3 spans 15 residues. CDR1 is SGHTS and CDR2 is YDEGEE in the germline V gene. The CDR3 nucleotides are TGTGCCAGCAGCTTGGGGGACAGGGGGAATCAGCCCCAGCATTTT. Amino acids: CASSLGDRGNQPQHF.

V and J are TRBV7-8 and TRBJ1-1, with D perhaps matching TRBD1 (6 bases). With 2 bases removed from V and 3 bases from J, the gap between germline ends came to 10 bases. CDR1 and CDR2 (germline): SGHVS, FQNEAQ. The CDR3 is 14 residues long. The chain's CDR3 is CASSLPGHHTEAFF. The CDR3 coding sequence is TGTGCCAGCAGCTTACCGGGACATCACACTGAAGCTTTCTTT.

CDR3 nucleotides: TGTGCCAGCAGCGTAGGGGTTAGCGGCACAGATACGCAGTATTTT. Protein: CASSVGVSGTDTQYF. V and J are TRBV9 and TRBJ2-3, with D maybe TRBD2 (5 bases). The CDR3 extends over 15 amino acids. Germline V CDR1 and CDR2: SGDLS, YYNGEE. V lost 0 bases and J lost 1, with 9 bases in between.